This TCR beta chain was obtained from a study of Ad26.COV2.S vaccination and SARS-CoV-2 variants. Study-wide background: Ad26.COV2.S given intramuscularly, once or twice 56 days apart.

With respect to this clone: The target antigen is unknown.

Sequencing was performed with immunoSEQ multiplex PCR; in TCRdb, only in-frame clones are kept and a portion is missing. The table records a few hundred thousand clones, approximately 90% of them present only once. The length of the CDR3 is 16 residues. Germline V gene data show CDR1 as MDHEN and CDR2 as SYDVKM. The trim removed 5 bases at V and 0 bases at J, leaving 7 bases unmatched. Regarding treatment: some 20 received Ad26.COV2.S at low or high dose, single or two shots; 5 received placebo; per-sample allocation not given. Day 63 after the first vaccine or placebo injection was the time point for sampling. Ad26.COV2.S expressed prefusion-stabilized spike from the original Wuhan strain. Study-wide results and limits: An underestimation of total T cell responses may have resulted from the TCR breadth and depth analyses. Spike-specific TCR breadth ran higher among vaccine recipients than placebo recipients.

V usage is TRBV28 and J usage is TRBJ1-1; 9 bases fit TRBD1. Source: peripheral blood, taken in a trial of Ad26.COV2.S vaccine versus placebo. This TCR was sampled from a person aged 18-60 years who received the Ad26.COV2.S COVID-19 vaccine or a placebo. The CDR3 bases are TGTGCCAGCAGTATCCTGGGACAGGGAATGAACACTGAAGCTTTCTTT. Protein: CASSILGQGMNTEAFF.